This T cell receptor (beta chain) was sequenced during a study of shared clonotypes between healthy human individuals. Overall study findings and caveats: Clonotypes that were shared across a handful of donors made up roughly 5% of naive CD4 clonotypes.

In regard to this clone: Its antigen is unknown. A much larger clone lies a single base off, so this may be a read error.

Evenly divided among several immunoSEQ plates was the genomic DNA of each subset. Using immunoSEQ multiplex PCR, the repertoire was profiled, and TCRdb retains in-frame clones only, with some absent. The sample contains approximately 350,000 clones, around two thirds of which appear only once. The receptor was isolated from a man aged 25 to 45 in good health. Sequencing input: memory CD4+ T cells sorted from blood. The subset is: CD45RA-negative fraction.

CDR3 residues: CASRGRSNQPQHF. The CDR3 nucleotides read TGTGCCAGCAGGGGACGGTCCAATCAGCCCCAGCATTTT. V and J are TRBV2 and TRBJ1-5; maybe TRBD1 (5 bases). The germline V gene has CDR1 SNHLY and CDR2 FYNNEI. The CDR3 runs 13 residues. V lost 6 bases and J lost 3, with 9 bases in between.